The entry below gives a single TCR beta chain sequence along with its context. What it binds is unknown. Repertoires were generated with immunoSEQ multiplex PCR, while TCRdb's copy carries only in-frame clones and drops some. This sample carries roughly 40,000 clones, around 80% of them seen once, and the ten largest clones take less than 6%. These data originate in a study of immune evolution from preneoplasia to lung adenocarcinoma. On the study more broadly: HLA loss of heterozygosity: over 5.5% AIS, 15% MIA, around 35% ADC, none AAH. Study-wide results and limits: Later-stage lesions appeared to have more T cells, more diversity, less clonality.

CDR3 length: 14 amino acids. Germline CDR1 reads SEHNR; CDR2 reads FQNEAQ (reference sequence). The germline V and J ends were trimmed by 4 bases and 8 bases, with 14 bases remaining between them. Macro-dissection enriched premalignant or tumor cells before nucleic acid extraction. The rearrangement joins TRBV7-9 to TRBJ1-4; D remains unclear. The receptor's source is a person between 55 and 70 years old with lung adenocarcinoma. Input material: FFPE invasive lung adenocarcinoma tissue. The CDR3 nucleotides are TGTGCCAGCAGCTCCCACCTTAGCGGAGAAAAACTGTTTTTT. Residues: CASSSHLSGEKLFF.